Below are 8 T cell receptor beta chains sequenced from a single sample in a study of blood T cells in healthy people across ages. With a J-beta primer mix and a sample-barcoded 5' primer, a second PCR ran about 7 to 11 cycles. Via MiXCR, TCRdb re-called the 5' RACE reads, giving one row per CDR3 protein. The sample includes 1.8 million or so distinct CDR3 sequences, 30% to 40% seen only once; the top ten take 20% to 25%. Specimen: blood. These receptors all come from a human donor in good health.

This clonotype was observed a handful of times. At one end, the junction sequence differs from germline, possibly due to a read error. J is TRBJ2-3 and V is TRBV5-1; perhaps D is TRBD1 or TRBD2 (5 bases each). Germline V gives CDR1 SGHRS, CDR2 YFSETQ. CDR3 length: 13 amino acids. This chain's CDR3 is CASSLGTRDTQYF. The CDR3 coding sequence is TGTGCCAGCAGCCTCGGGACGCGGGATACGCAGTATTTT.

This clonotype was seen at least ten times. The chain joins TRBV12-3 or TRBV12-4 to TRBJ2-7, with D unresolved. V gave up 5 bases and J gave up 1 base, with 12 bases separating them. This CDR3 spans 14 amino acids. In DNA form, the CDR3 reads TGTGCCAGCAGTCCCGATGATTATTCCTACGAGCAGTACTTC. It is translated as CASSPDDYSYEQYF.

The CDR3 protein is CASSVTTGESTFF. The DNA for the CDR3 is TGTGCCAGCAGTGTTACCACGGGCGAATCTACGTTCTTC. The gene calls are TRBV6-6 and TRBJ2-1; D is ambiguous. Germline V gene lookup returns CDR1 MNHNY and CDR2 SVGAGI (reference sequence). V lost 5 bases and J 15 bases, leaving 20 bases between the germline ends. CDR3 size: 13 residues.

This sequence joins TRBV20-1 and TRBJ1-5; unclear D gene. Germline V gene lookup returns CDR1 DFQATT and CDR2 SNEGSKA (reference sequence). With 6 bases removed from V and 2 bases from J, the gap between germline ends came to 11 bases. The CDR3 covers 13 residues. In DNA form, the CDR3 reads TGCAGTGCCCCTCGAGCTGGCAATCAGCCCCAGCATTTT. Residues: CSAPRAGNQPQHF.

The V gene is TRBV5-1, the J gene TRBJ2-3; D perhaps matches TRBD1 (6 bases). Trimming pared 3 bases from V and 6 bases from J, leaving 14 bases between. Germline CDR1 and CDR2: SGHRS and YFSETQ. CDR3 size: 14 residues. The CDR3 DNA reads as TGCGCCAGCAGCTGGGCAGGGGTTCCGGATACGCAGTATTTT. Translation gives CASSWAGVPDTQYF. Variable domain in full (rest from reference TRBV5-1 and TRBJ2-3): KAGVTQTPRYLIKTRGQQVTLSCSPISGHRSVSWYQQTPGQGLQFLFEYFSETQRNKGNFPGRFSGRQFSNSRSEMNVSTLELGDSALYLCASSWAGVPDTQYFGPGTRLTVL.

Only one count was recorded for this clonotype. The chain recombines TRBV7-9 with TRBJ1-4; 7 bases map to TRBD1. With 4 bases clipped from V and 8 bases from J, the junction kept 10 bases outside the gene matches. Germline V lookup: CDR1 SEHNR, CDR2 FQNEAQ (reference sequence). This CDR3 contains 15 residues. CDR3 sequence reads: CASSSDRSMKEKLFF. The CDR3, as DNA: TGTGCCAGCAGCTCGGACAGGTCGATGAAGGAAAAACTGTTTTTT.

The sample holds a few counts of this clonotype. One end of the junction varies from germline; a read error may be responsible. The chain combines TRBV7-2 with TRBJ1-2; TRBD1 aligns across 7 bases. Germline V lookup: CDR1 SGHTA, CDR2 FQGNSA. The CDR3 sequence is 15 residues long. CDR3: CVSSLSAGGSYGYTF. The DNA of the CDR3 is TGTGTCAGCAGCTTATCGGCAGGGGGGAGCTATGGCTACACCTTC. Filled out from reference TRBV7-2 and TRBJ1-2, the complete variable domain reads GAGVSQSPSNKVTEKGKDVELRCDPISGHTALYWYRQSLGQGLEFLIYFQGNSAPDKSGLPSDRFSAERTGGSVSTLTIQRTQQEDSAVYLCVSSLSAGGSYGYTFGSGTRLTVV.

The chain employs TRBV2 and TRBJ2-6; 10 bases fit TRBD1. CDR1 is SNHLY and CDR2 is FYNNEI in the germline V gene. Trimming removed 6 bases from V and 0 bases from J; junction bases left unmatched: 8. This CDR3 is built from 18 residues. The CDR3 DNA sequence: TGTGCCAGCAGCGGACAGGGGGACCTAAGCTCTGGGGCCAACGTCCTGACTTTC. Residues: CASSGQGDLSSGANVLTF.